This T cell receptor (beta chain) was captured in a study of OX40 agonist ivuxolimab in advanced cancers. Study-wide background: Participants, roughly 80% male, averaged about 56 years of age, ranging from about 23 to 80. Findings and caveats of the study: The work left the antigen specificity of expanded peripheral T cells undetermined.

TCRdb's copy holds only in-frame clones and misses some; the assay was immunoSEQ multiplex PCR. Seen here are 70,000 or so clones, 92% observed once, and the top ten hold about 10%. This CDR3 comprises 16 residues. The V gene's germline CDR1 is MNHNY and CDR2 SVGAGI (reference sequence). The V segment lost 5 bases and the J segment 5 bases; nucleotides outside the gene matches: 10. In the case of this clone: Its matching antigen is unknown.

This clonotype was sampled from an adult with an advanced solid tumor such as melanoma, head and neck, liver or kidney cancer. The sequencing here drew on CD4+ or CD8+ T cells sorted from blood, taken in a trial of the OX40 agonist ivuxolimab. The chain links TRBV6-6 to TRBJ2-5; 11 nucleotides line up with TRBD2. The CDR3 bases are TGTGCCAGCAGTCCCCCTAGCGGGGGGTTCGGGGAGACCCAGTACTTC. Protein sequence: CASSPPSGGFGETQYF.